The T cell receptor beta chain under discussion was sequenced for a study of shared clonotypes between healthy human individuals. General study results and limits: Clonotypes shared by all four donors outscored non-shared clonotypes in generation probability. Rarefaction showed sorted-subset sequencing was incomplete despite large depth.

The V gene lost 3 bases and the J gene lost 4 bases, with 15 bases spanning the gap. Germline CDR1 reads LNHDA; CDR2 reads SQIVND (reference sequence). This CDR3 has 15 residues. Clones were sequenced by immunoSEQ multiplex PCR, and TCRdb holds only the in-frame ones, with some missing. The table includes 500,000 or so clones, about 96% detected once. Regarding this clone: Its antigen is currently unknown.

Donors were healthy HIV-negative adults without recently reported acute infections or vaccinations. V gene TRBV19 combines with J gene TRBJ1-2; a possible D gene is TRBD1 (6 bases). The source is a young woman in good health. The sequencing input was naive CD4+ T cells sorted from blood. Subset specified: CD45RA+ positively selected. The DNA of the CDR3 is TGTGCCAGTAGTATCCAATTAACAGGGCTCTATGGCTACACCTTC. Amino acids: CASSIQLTGLYGYTF.